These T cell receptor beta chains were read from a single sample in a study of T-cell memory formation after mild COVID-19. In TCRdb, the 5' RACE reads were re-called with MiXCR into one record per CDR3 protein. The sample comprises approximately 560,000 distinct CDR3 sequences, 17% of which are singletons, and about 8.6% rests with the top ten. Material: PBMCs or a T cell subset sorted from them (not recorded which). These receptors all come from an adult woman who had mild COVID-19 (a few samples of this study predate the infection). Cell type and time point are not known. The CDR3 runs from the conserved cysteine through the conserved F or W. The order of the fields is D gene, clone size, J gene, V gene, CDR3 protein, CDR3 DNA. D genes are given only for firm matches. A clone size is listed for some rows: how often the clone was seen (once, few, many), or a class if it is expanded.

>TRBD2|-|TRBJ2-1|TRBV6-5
CATALRERGEQFF
TGTGCCACCGCGCTTAGGGAGCGGGGTGAGCAGTTCTTC
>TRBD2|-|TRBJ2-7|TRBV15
CATSSRTTGLAGGLYEQYF
TGTGCCACCAGCTCCCGGACAACCGGACTAGCGGGGGGGCTCTACGAGCAGTACTTC
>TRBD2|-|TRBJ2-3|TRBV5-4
CASSYRITAGGTDTQYF
TGTGCCAGCAGCTACCGAATAACAGCGGGGGGCACAGATACGCAGTATTTT
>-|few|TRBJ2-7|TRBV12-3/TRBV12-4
CASRLAGEQYF
TGTGCCAGCAGACTAGCCGGAGAGCAGTACTTC
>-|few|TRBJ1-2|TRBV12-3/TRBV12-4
CASSLTGNANYGYTF
TGTGCCAGCAGTTTAACAGGGAATGCTAACTATGGCTACACCTTC
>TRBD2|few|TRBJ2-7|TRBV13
CASSNSGSRYDEQYF
TGTGCCAGCAGCAACAGCGGGAGTAGGTATGACGAGCAGTACTTC
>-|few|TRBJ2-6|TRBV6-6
CASSPWAHGANVLTF
TGTGCCAGCAGCCCATGGGCCCATGGGGCCAACGTCCTGACTTTC
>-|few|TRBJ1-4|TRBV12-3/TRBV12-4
CASSFLGAGTNEKLFF
TGTGCCAGCAGTTTTCTGGGGGCAGGAACTAATGAAAAACTGTTTTTT
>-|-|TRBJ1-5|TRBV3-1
CASSQLTNQPQHF
TGTGCCAGCAGCCAACTGACGAATCAGCCCCAGCATTTT
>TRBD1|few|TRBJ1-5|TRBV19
CASRETGGNQPQHF
TGTGCCAGTAGAGAGACAGGGGGCAATCAGCCCCAGCATTTT
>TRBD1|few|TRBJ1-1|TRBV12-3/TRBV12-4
CASSPTLRQGALNTEAFF
TGTGCCAGCAGTCCCACCTTGCGACAGGGCGCGTTGAACACTGAAGCTTTCTTT
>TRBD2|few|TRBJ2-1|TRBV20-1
CSARTSGFEQFF
TGCAGTGCAAGGACTAGCGGATTTGAGCAGTTCTTC
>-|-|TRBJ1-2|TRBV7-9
CASSLRSLDGYTF
TGTGCCAGCAGCTTACGCTCGTTGGACGGCTACACCTTC